This is a list of T cell receptor beta chains from one sample in a study of CD8 T cells in ankylosing spondylitis. TCRdb re-derived calls from the 5' RACE reads in MiXCR, one entry per CDR3 protein. The table lists hundreds of thousands of distinct CDR3 sequences, approximately 10% of them singletons. The source material was blood, either unsorted or a sorted T cell fraction (not recorded which). Source of these receptors: a male donor with ankylosing spondylitis. Each CDR3 is given with its conserved first and last residue. D genes are given only for firm matches. The size entry is marked missing in some rows and otherwise reads once, few, many or a size class.

NA,TRBV5-5,TRBJ2-7,TRBD1,TGTGCCAGCAGCTGGGGACAGGCAGAACACTACGAGCAGTACTTC,CASSWGQAEHYEQYF
many,TRBV29-1,TRBJ2-5,NA,TGCAGCGCCCTCGAGGGGACCCAGTACTTC,CSALEGTQYF
many,TRBV10-3,TRBJ2-5,NA,TGTGCCATCAGTAACGCCGATCTCCAAGAGACCCAGTACTTC,CAISNADLQETQYF
many,TRBV5-6,TRBJ2-1,TRBD2,TGTGCCAGCAGCCCTGCTTGGTCTAGCGGGGGGGCCCGAAGTGACAATGAGCAGTTCTTC,CASSPAWSSGGARSDNEQFF
NA,TRBV24-1,TRBJ2-4,NA,TGTGCCACCAGTGACTCTGGACAGCTCAAAAACATTCAGTACTTC,CATSDSGQLKNIQYF
few,TRBV20-1,TRBJ2-1,TRBD2,TGCAGTGCCGGACTAGCGGGCAACAATGAGCAGTTCTTC,CSAGLAGNNEQFF
NA,TRBV18,TRBJ2-1,NA,TGTGCCAGCTCACCCTATCCCCCGACATTCTCCTACAATGAGCAGTTCTTC,CASSPYPPTFSYNEQFF
few,TRBV20-1,TRBJ2-1,NA,TGCAGTGCTCCAACCCCAAGGGGGGACAATGAGCAGTTCTTC,CSAPTPRGDNEQFF
few,TRBV5-1,TRBJ2-7,NA,TGCGCCAGCAGCTACGGACTACCTATGTTGGGGAAGCAGTACTTC,CASSYGLPMLGKQYF
NA,TRBV20-1,TRBJ2-3,NA,TGCAGTGTCAGGGGGGGGGCGGCAGATACGCAGTATTTT,CSVRGGAADTQYF
NA,TRBV7-8,TRBJ1-1,NA,TGTGCCAGCAGCACAAGACAGGAAGCTTTCTTT,CASSTRQEAFF
NA,TRBV29-1,TRBJ1-2,TRBD1,TGCAGCGTTGATCCAGGGGGTAAAAACTATGGCTACACCTTC,CSVDPGGKNYGYTF
few,TRBV5-5,TRBJ1-5,NA,TGTGCCAGCAGCCCGCTCCGGGCAGCCCTCAATCAGCCCCAGCATTTT,CASSPLRAALNQPQHF
many,TRBV4-3,TRBJ2-3,TRBD1,TGCGCCAGCAGCCAAGAGGGACAGGGAAGAGATACGCAGTATTTT,CASSQEGQGRDTQYF
NA,TRBV6-5,TRBJ2-1,TRBD1,TGTGCCAGCAGTTACTCTCCCGGGACAGGGGACAATGAGCAGTTCTTC,CASSYSPGTGDNEQFF
many,TRBV29-1,TRBJ2-3,TRBD2,TGCAGCGGCGTAGCGGGAGGAGGCACAGATACGCAGTATTTT,CSGVAGGGTDTQYF
NA,TRBV20-1,TRBJ1-3,TRBD1,TGCAGTGCTAGAGAACCCTACAGGGGTGGAAACACCATATATTTT,CSAREPYRGGNTIYF
NA,TRBV24-1,TRBJ2-3,NA,TGTGCCACCAGTGATCTGACCCGCGGAGCACGCACAGATACGCAGTATTTT,CATSDLTRGARTDTQYF
many,TRBV2,TRBJ1-6,NA,TGTGCCAGCAGTGTTAGGTCGCCTTCACCCCTCCACTTT,CASSVRSPSPLHF
NA,TRBV6-5,TRBJ1-5,NA,TGTGCCAGCAGTTACGCGGGAGTCGGCAATCAGCCCCAGCATTTT,CASSYAGVGNQPQHF
few,TRBV6-5,TRBJ1-1,TRBD1,TGTGCCAGCAGTTACCTGGACAGGGAGGCCAAAGCTTTCTTT,CASSYLDREAKAFF
NA,TRBV7-2,TRBJ2-5,TRBD1,TGTGCCAGCAGTTACACTCCGGGACAGCTAAGGGGGACCCAGTACTTC,CASSYTPGQLRGTQYF